The clone carrying this T cell receptor (beta chain) was counted ten times or more. What it recognizes is unknown. Described time point: patch test 1, 2 weeks after DPC sensitization. Treatment noted: therapeutic diphenylcyclopropenone sensitization with weekly scalp DPC. From whole blood left unfractionated, total RNA was extracted. As processed by the authors: A per-sample median of about 100,000 TCRs was observed, with counts ranging from about 23,224 to 690,600. TCRdb analysed the RACE reads with MiXCR anew, one entry per CDR3 protein. What appears here as the V and J calls and clone size reflects TCRdb's work, not the paper's. This table holds 350,000 or so distinct CDR3 sequences, under 9% found once. Trimming left V 1 base short and J 7 bases short, with 9 bases between. The CDR3 is 13 amino acids. The germline CDR1 and CDR2 sequences are SEHNR and FQNEAQ (reference sequence). This entry belongs to a study of human T cells and chemical hapten exposure. The study, taken as a whole, reports: Compared with pre-sensitization or healthy control sets, expanded TCRs clustered more.

This specimen was whole blood, taken in connection with sensitization to the hapten diphenylcyclopropenone (DPC). This chain links TRBV7-9 with TRBJ2-3; D not certain. The receptor was isolated from a young woman with alopecia areata. Some clones in this sample may be carry-over from other donors' samples. This chain's CDR3 is CASSLESDYTQYF. In DNA, the CDR3 is TGTGCCAGCAGCTTAGAGTCGGATTATACGCAGTATTTT.